The clone carrying this T cell receptor beta chain was picked up many times. Its target is not known. This sample stems from a study of metastatic and nonmetastatic thyroid tumors. General study points: Malignant thyroid tumors reportedly had TCR beta diversity that was significantly higher than in benign nodules, in blood and tumor.

TCRdb re-called clones from the PCR reads using MiXCR. The sample holds 43,000 or so clones, 20% to 25% seen once. Between the trimmed V and J ends, which lost 5 bases and 5 bases, there was a span of 16 bases. Looked up from germline, CDR1 is DFQATT and CDR2 is SNEGSKA (reference sequence). The CDR3 length is 13 residues. Patients had received no treatment of any kind before thyroid surgery. Material: blood. This receptor was taken from a male donor with papillary thyroid cancer or a benign thyroid nodule (not recorded which). Some clones in this sample may be carry-over from other donors' samples. The rearrangement links TRBV20-1 to TRBJ2-7; D perhaps matches TRBD2 (5 bases). The CDR3 DNA follows: TGCAGTGCTGGGCGGTGGGAGAGGAACGAGCAGTACTTC. Its translation is CSAGRWERNEQYF.